A single sample is the source of the 21 T cell receptor beta chains below, sequenced in a study of cytomegalovirus exposure and HLA in healthy donors (dated 2017 in TCRdb). The protocol used for the library was the immunoSEQ multiplex PCR assay. The multiplex PCR relied on a mix of 60 forward primers for TCR Vbeta segments and 13 reverse primers for TCR Jbeta segments. TCRdb provides this immuneACCESS table in a form limited to in-frame rearrangements. Some clones are lacking; in checked studies, under half of them reflect an unresolved V gene, and why the rest are absent is not known. The sample table lists 50,000 or so clones, around 70% of them with a count of one. The top ten clonotypes cover more than 9% of the sample. Input material: PBMCs. The receptors originated from a woman aged 45-65 years in good health and CMV-seronegative.

This clone showed up just a few times. This sequence joins TRBV6-1 and TRBJ2-7, with D uncertain. Trimming removed 5 bases from V and 3 bases from J, with 5 bases in between. The CDR3 contains 11 residues. The V gene's germline CDR1 is MNHNS and CDR2 SASEGT. The CDR3 sequence is CASSPLYEQYF. CDR3 coding DNA: TGTGCCAGCAGTCCTCTCTACGAGCAGTACTTC.

The V gene is TRBV4-3, the J gene TRBJ2-1; 13 nucleotides agree with TRBD2. Losses at the gene ends were 3 bases for V and 6 bases for J; bases not matched to a gene: 2. The germline gives CDR1 LGHNA, CDR2 YSLEER. The CDR3 has 15 residues. CDR3 DNA: TGCGCCAGCAGCCACGGGACTAGCGGGACCAATGAGCAGTTCTTC. It encodes CASSHGTSGTNEQFF.

This rearrangement joins TRBV30 to TRBJ2-7; TRBD2 might be the D (5 bases). Trimming took 0 bases from V and 4 from J, leaving 13 bases between them. This CDR3 has 14 residues. Germline V gene sequence: CDR1 GTSNPN, CDR2 SVGIG (reference sequence). The CDR3 loop reads CAWSVLVSRYEQYF. Written as DNA, the CDR3 is TGTGCCTGGAGTGTACTAGTTAGCCGGTACGAGCAGTACTTC.

The chain carries TRBV30 and TRBJ2-7, with 8 bases that match TRBD1. The CDR3 has 13 amino acids. Per the germline V gene, CDR1 is GTSNPN and CDR2 is SVGIG (reference sequence). With 1 base clipped from V and 6 bases from J, the junction kept 5 bases outside the gene matches. CDR3 sequence: CAWSETGGFEQYF. The DNA for the CDR3 is TGTGCCTGGAGTGAAACAGGGGGGTTCGAGCAGTACTTC.

The chain uses TRBV6-5 and TRBJ1-1; no clear D gene. V gave up 6 bases and J gave up 5 bases, with 10 bases separating them. The germline V gene has CDR1 MNHEY and CDR2 SVGAGI. The CDR3 is 12 residues long. The CDR3 sequence: CASRTSDTEAFF. Here the CDR3 DNA reads TGTGCCAGCAGGACATCTGATACTGAAGCTTTCTTT.

The genes are TRBV6-6 and TRBJ2-1; TRBD2 agrees at 9 bases. With 5 bases clipped from V and 5 bases from J, the junction kept 4 bases outside the gene matches. Germline CDR1 and CDR2: MNHNY and SVGAGI (reference sequence). This CDR3 is 14 amino acids long. CDR3 sequence: CASSPASGNNEQFF. In nucleotides, the CDR3 is TGTGCCAGCAGTCCGGCTAGCGGGAACAATGAGCAGTTCTTC.

This clone occurred once. V gene TRBV11-2 combines with J gene TRBJ2-5, with unresolved D. The V gene lost 5 bases and the J gene lost 4 bases, with 11 bases spanning the gap. The CDR3 is 13 amino acids. Germline assignment: CDR1 SGHAT and CDR2 FQNNGV. DNA for the CDR3: TGTGCCAGCAGCCCCCGACAAAGAGAGACCCAGTACTTC. As protein: CASSPRQRETQYF. Combining the CDR3 with reference TRBV11-2 and TRBJ2-5 gives the whole variable domain EAGVAQSPRYKIIEKRQSVAFWCNPISGHATLYWYQQILGQGPKLLIQFQNNGVVDDSQLPKDRFSAERLKGVDSTLKIQPAKLEDSAVYLCASSPRQRETQYFGPGTRLLVL.

As concerns this clone: The CDR3 end shows no conserved phenylalanine or tryptophan, and so a read error is likely. CDR3 region: CASSLDGQVYGYTV. Here the CDR3 DNA reads TGTGCCAGCAGCTTAGACGGACAGGTCTATGGCTACACCGTC. The chain uses TRBV7-2 and TRBJ1-2; 7 nucleotides agree with TRBD1. Germline lookup yields CDR1 SGHTA and CDR2 FQGNSA. The ends lost 1 base at V and 4 bases at J; junction bases unmatched: 3. The CDR3 loop spans 14 amino acids.

CDR3 DNA: TGTGCCAGCAGCCCTGGGCGGGGTTTAGGAACCCTCCACTTT. Protein product: CASSPGRGLGTLHF. The chain uses TRBV7-2 and TRBJ1-6; D ambiguous. Trimming stripped 5 bases from V and 14 bases from J, with 19 bases between. CDR1 is SGHTA, CDR2 FQGNSA, per germline. The CDR3 has 14 residues.

The chain couples TRBV19 to TRBJ1-5; tentatively, D is TRBD1 (6 bases). Trimming removed 5 bases from V and 7 bases from J, with 12 bases in between. The V gene's germline CDR1 is LNHDA and CDR2 SQIVND (reference sequence). The CDR3 length is 13 residues. The CDR3 DNA reads as TGTGCCAGTAGTGGCGCGAGGGGGCAGCCCCAGCATTTT. It translates to CASSGARGQPQHF.

The V call is TRBV15, the J call TRBJ2-3, with D maybe TRBD2 (6 bases). Germline V CDR1 and CDR2: LNHNV, YYDKDF (reference sequence). Trimming removed 0 bases from V and 10 bases from J, with 11 bases in between. There are 13 residues in the CDR3. The CDR3 region is CATSREGEEPQYF. In nucleotides, the CDR3 is TGTGCCACCAGCAGAGAGGGGGAGGAACCGCAGTATTTT.

The gene calls are TRBV15 and TRBJ2-7, with 8 positions matching TRBD1. CDR3 length equals 16 residues. V was clipped by 8 bases and J by 6 bases; unmatched bases: 18. Per the germline V gene, CDR1 is LNHNV and CDR2 is YYDKDF (reference sequence). Here the CDR3 reads CATEEEQDRVSPEQYF. The CDR3 DNA reads as TGTGCCACCGAAGAAGAGCAGGACAGGGTAAGTCCCGAGCAGTACTTC.

The rearrangement links TRBV28 to TRBJ2-7, with 7 bases fitting TRBD2. With 6 bases clipped from V and 3 bases from J, the junction kept 8 bases outside the gene matches. This CDR3 has 14 amino acids. CDR1 and CDR2 (germline): MDHEN, SYDVKM. CDR3 bases: TGTGCCAGCAGATCCGGGACTACGGACTACGAGCAGTACTTC. This codes for CASRSGTTDYEQYF.

There are a few counts of this clone. The V and J genes are TRBV10-3 and TRBJ2-3; TRBD2 matches at 7 bases. Trimming at V came to 8 bases and at J to 2 bases, leaving 4 bases not matched to a gene. Germline V gene lookup returns CDR1 ENHRY and CDR2 SYGVKD. CDR3 length: 13 residues. CDR3 coding DNA: TGTGCCATCGATAGCGGGTCCACAGATACGCAGTATTTT. Amino acids: CAIDSGSTDTQYF.

This clone occurred a few times. This chain joins TRBV2 and TRBJ1-2; D is perhaps TRBD1 (5 bases). The CDR3 length is 14 residues. Germline values: CDR1 SNHLY, CDR2 FYNNEI. Trimming pared 5 bases from V and 6 bases from J, leaving 16 bases between. DNA for the CDR3: TGTGCCAGCAGTTACGACCGGGGGATCCATGGCTACACCTTC. Translating it yields CASSYDRGIHGYTF.

This rearrangement joins TRBV5-1 to TRBJ2-4; 10 nucleotides match TRBD2. The CDR3 totals 16 residues. J was trimmed by 7 bases and V by 4 bases; bases with no gene match: 11. CDR1 is SGHRS and CDR2 is YFSETQ in the germline V gene. The CDR3 is CASSRTSGPNGNIQYF. Written as DNA, the CDR3 is TGCGCCAGCAGCCGGACTAGCGGCCCCAATGGGAACATTCAGTACTTC.

V and J are TRBV18 and TRBJ1-1; 9 bases align to TRBD1. V gave up 3 bases and J gave up 5 bases; unmatched junction bases: 13. CDR1 is KGHSH, CDR2 LQKENI, per germline. The CDR3 sequence is 17 residues long. CDR3: CASSPYEETGGGTEAFF. The CDR3 DNA sequence: TGTGCCAGCTCACCCTATGAAGAGACAGGGGGTGGAACTGAAGCTTTCTTT.

V is TRBV30 and J is TRBJ2-1; D gene uncertain. The CDR3 is 15 residues long. The V gene lost 2 bases and the J gene lost 11 bases, with 22 bases spanning the gap. The germline V gene encodes CDR1 GTSNPN and CDR2 SVGIG (reference sequence). CDR3 nucleotides: TGTGCCTGGAGTCCCCCCCAGCGAAGCGCGACTCAGCAGTTCTTC. Protein product: CAWSPPQRSATQQFF.

This clone has only one observation. Compared with germline, one end of the junction differs, possibly owing to a read error. The V and J genes are TRBV7-9 and TRBJ1-4, with 10 nucleotides matching TRBD1. Per the germline V gene, CDR1 is SEHNR and CDR2 is FQNEAQ (reference sequence). CDR3 length equals 15 residues. The chain's CDR3 is CSSSFSGTGDRKLFF. DNA for the CDR3: TGTTCCAGCAGCTTCTCCGGGACAGGGGATCGGAAACTGTTTTTT.

In its sample, this clone was seen a few times. This chain links TRBV5-6 with TRBJ1-2; 9 bases match TRBD1. V was pared by 2 bases and J by 8 bases, with 7 bases of the junction left unmatched. CDR1 SGHDT and CDR2 YYEEEE come from the germline V gene. The CDR3 totals 14 residues. The CDR3 loop is CASSLDRGGSGYTF. The CDR3 DNA reads as TGTGCCAGCAGCTTAGACAGGGGGGGATCAGGCTACACCTTC.

This clone came up a few times. V is TRBV5-1 and J is TRBJ1-4; 9 bases line up with TRBD1. V lost 3 bases, J lost 8 bases, and 5 bases stayed unmatched. Germline values: CDR1 SGHRS, CDR2 YFSETQ. The CDR3 spans 14 residues. CDR3 protein: CASSWDRVGEKLFF. For the CDR3, the DNA is TGCGCCAGCAGCTGGGACAGGGTGGGAGAAAAACTGTTTTTT. Full variable domain (missing parts from reference TRBV5-1 and TRBJ1-4): KAGVTQTPRYLIKTRGQQVTLSCSPISGHRSVSWYQQTPGQGLQFLFEYFSETQRNKGNFPGRFSGRQFSNSRSEMNVSTLELGDSALYLCASSWDRVGEKLFFGSGTQLSVL.